This T cell receptor (beta chain) was found in a study of Tregs in tolerant kidney transplant recipients. Study-level findings and limits: Antigen-driven expansion was suggested because donor-specific Tregs expanded more than all Tregs in tolerant patients. For some patients, primers changed over time, blocking nucleotide-level comparison.

V trimming: 3 bases; J trimming: 6 bases; junction bases outside the gene matches: 4. CDR3 length equals 13 residues. Germline V gene sequence: CDR1 SGHDT, CDR2 YYEEEE. Related graft donors supplied nonmyeloablative bone marrow transplants, and mixed chimerism was transient. Sequenced by immunoSEQ multiplex PCR; TCRdb stores in-frame clones only, minus some. The table counts several thousand clones; around 42% lies in the top ten. For this clone: Antigen specificity is unknown. The read finishes 3 residues shy of the CDR3 end, and the germline J gene is used to complete it.

V and J are TRBV5-6 and TRBJ1-2; 8 bases are a match to TRBD1. This receptor was obtained from a human patient who received a combined kidney and bone marrow transplant. Some T cells may have originated in the graft donor. The source was CD8+ T cells from blood (PBMCs), collected 12 months after the transplant. The CDR3 here is CASSWGQANGYTF. The sequenced CDR3 bases are TGTGCCAGCAGCTGGGGACAGGCAAATGGC.